This T cell receptor (beta chain) derives from a study of blood T cell repertoires in COVID-19. Recovery meant two consecutive negative NP/OP PCR tests, professional clearance, or resolved symptoms. This CDR3 has 13 residues. CDR1 and CDR2 from the germline V gene are SGHNT and YYREEE (reference sequence). V lost 0 bases to trimming and J lost 4 bases, with 7 bases between them. Sequenced by immunoSEQ multiplex PCR; TCRdb stores in-frame clones only, minus some. The repertoire holds under 300,000 clones, with nearly 90% as singletons. This chain uses TRBV5-4 with TRBJ1-2; no firm D call. This receptor was taken from a woman aged 55-70 years who had recovered from COVID-19. What was sequenced was PBMCs or T cells enriched from blood (not recorded which). The CDR3 nucleotides read TGTGCCAGCAGCTTGGCGGAGGCCTATGGCTACACCTTC. Amino acid sequence: CASSLAEAYGYTF.